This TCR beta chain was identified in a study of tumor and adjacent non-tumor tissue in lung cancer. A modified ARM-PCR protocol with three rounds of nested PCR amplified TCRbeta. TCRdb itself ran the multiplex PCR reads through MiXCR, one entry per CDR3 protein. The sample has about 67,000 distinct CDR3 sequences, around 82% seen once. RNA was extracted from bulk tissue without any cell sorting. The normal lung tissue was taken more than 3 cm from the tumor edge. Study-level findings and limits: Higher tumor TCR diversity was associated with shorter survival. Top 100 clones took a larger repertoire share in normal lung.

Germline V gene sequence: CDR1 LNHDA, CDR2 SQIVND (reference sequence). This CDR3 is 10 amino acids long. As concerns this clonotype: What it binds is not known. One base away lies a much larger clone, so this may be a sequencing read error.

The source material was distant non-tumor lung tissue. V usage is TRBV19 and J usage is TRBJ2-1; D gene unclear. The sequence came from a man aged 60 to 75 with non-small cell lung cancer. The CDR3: CTTPPRPQFF. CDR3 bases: TGTACCACTCCCCCAAGACCGCAGTTCTTC.